A single sample gave rise to the 22 T cell receptor beta chains below, sequenced in a study of TIL therapy for anti-PD-1-resistant metastatic lung cancer. This was the immunoSEQ v3 assay. Using immunoSEQ multiplex PCR, the repertoire was profiled, and TCRdb retains in-frame clones only, with some absent. The sample carries some 26,000 clones, 63% recorded once. The time point is: pre-treatment sample, taken before nivolumab and TIL therapy. Tumor tissue came from excised metastases, mostly pleural nodules or supraclavicular lymph nodes. This specimen was tumor tissue, taken at baseline. The receptor source for this set is a woman aged 25-80 years with non-small cell lung cancer.

The rearrangement links TRBV2 to TRBJ1-5, with D hard to call. V dropped 6 bases and J dropped 2 bases, with 14 bases sitting between them. CDR3 length equals 15 residues. The germline V gene encodes CDR1 SNHLY and CDR2 FYNNEI. CDR3 nucleotides: TGTGCCAGCAGATTCCGGTTGTTCGGCAATCAGCCCCAGCATTTT. This sequence encodes CASRFRLFGNQPQHF.

The table lists this clone with a few counts. The chain recombines TRBV4-2 with TRBJ1-1; 8 bases line up with TRBD1. CDR1 and CDR2 from the germline V gene are LGHNA and YNFKEQ. This CDR3 region has 17 residues. J gave up 1 base and V 0 bases, and 7 bases lay outside the gene matches. CDR3 DNA: TGTGCCAGCAGCCAAGATCCGACAGGGGCTCGGAACACTGAAGCTTTCTTT. Translating gives CASSQDPTGARNTEAFF.

V and J are TRBV7-8 and TRBJ2-7, with D possibly being TRBD2 (6 bases). The ends were cut back, 2 bases at V and 0 bases at J, with 20 bases in the middle. The CDR3 length is 18 residues. CDR1 is SGHVS, CDR2 FQNEAQ, per germline. The CDR3 DNA sequence: TGTGCCAGCAGCTTATCCCCGACTAGTATAGCAAGCTCCTACGAGCAGTACTTC. Amino acids: CASSLSPTSIASSYEQYF.

This clone was counted between two and nine times. The rearrangement uses TRBV6-5 and TRBJ1-5, with D perhaps matching TRBD1 (6 bases). The germline V gene encodes CDR1 MNHEY and CDR2 SVGAGI. CDR3 length: 14 amino acids. Trimming took off 6 bases at V and 7 bases at J, with 16 bases between the two ends. The CDR3 coding sequence is TGTGCCAGCAGATCTTCTAACAGGGAGCAGCCCCAGCATTTT. Translated, it gives CASRSSNREQPQHF.

This clone has only a few counts. The J gene is TRBJ2-2, the V gene TRBV9; D gene uncertain. Germline-derived CDR1 and CDR2 are SGDLS and YYNGEE. V was cut by 4 bases and J by 6 bases, with 7 bases left in between. The CDR3 sequence is 12 residues long. The CDR3 is CASSLIAGELFF. In DNA, the CDR3 is TGTGCCAGCAGCCTTATAGCCGGGGAGCTGTTTTTT.

This clone was recorded a few times. The chain employs TRBV5-1 and TRBJ1-1, with D perhaps TRBD1 (6 bases). V was clipped by 0 bases and J by 1 base, with 16 bases between them. Germline-derived CDR1 and CDR2 are SGHRS and YFSETQ. The CDR3 runs to 17 residues. The CDR3 region is CASSLERGRGRNTEAFF. CDR3 DNA sequence: TGCGCCAGCAGCTTGGAGCGGGGCAGGGGACGGAACACTGAAGCTTTCTTT.

This clone occurred a few times. The V and J genes are TRBV28 and TRBJ1-4, with D unresolved. Per the germline V gene, CDR1 is MDHEN and CDR2 is SYDVKM. This CDR3 is built from 15 residues. V was pared by 4 bases and J by 1 base, with 10 bases between. The CDR3 region is CASSSPDVTNEKLFF. The CDR3 nucleotides are TGTGCCAGCAGTTCCCCAGATGTAACTAATGAAAAACTGTTTTTT.

There are many counts of this clone. V and J are TRBV5-1 and TRBJ2-6; the D is unclear. Germline assignment: CDR1 SGHRS and CDR2 YFSETQ. Trimming removed 0 bases from V and 0 bases from J, with 4 bases in between. The CDR3 is 15 amino acids. This CDR3 is CASSLGNSGANVLTF. The CDR3 DNA follows: TGCGCCAGCAGCTTGGGGAACTCTGGGGCCAACGTCCTGACTTTC. Full variable domain (rest looked up from reference TRBV5-1 and TRBJ2-6): KAGVTQTPRYLIKTRGQQVTLSCSPISGHRSVSWYQQTPGQGLQFLFEYFSETQRNKGNFPGRFSGRQFSNSRSEMNVSTLELGDSALYLCASSLGNSGANVLTFGAGSRLTVL.

The CDR3 coding sequence is TGTGCCAGCAGCCTCAAATGGGGCGAGCAGTACTTC. Its translation is CASSLKWGEQYF. The V gene is TRBV7-2, the J gene TRBJ2-7; D gene unclear. This CDR3 contains 12 residues. V lost 5 bases, J lost 6 bases, and 11 bases lay in between. CDR1 is SGHTA and CDR2 is FQGNSA in the germline V gene.

The chain employs TRBV2 and TRBJ1-1; D gene ambiguous. The CDR3 contains 11 residues. Between the trimmed V and J ends, which lost 6 bases and 13 bases, there was a span of 15 bases. CDR1 SNHLY and CDR2 FYNNEI come from the germline V gene. The CDR3 sequence is CASSPRNRFFF. As DNA, the CDR3 is TGTGCCAGCAGCCCGAGAAATAGGTTTTTCTTT.

V and J are TRBV14 and TRBJ1-2; no firm D call. V was cut by 5 bases and J by 1 base, with 8 bases left in between. The CDR3 runs 13 residues. The germline V gene encodes CDR1 SGHDN and CDR2 FVKESK. The CDR3 sequence is CASSRNRNYGYTF. The DNA for the CDR3 is TGTGCCAGCAGCAGAAACCGTAACTATGGCTACACCTTC.

This chain joins TRBV11-2 and TRBJ2-1; D not resolved. CDR1 SGHAT and CDR2 FQNNGV come from the germline V gene. Trimming took off 1 base at V and 3 bases at J, with 16 bases between the two ends. There are 17 residues in the CDR3. DNA for the CDR3: TGTGCCAGCAGCTTAGGTCCCGGACCAAACGTCTACAATGAGCAGTTCTTC. This sequence encodes CASSLGPGPNVYNEQFF.

V is TRBV7-6 and J is TRBJ2-5, with 10 bases identical to TRBD1. V lost 0 bases and J lost 5; bases outside the gene matches: 6. The germline gives CDR1 SGHVS, CDR2 FNYEAQ. The CDR3 runs to 16 residues. The CDR3 loop is CASSLAGQGSGETQYF. The DNA of the CDR3 is TGTGCCAGCAGCTTAGCGGGACAGGGGAGTGGGGAGACCCAGTACTTC.

This clone was seen just once. V gene TRBV28 combines with J gene TRBJ1-2; 8 bases fit TRBD1. The germline gives CDR1 MDHEN, CDR2 SYDVKM. V was pared by 2 bases and J by 8 bases, with 10 bases of the junction left unmatched. The CDR3 loop spans 15 amino acids. The CDR3 nucleotides read TGTGCCAGCAGTTTAGGACAGGGTGGGAATCGAGGCTACACCTTC. This gives the protein CASSLGQGGNRGYTF.

This clone has a handful of counts. V and J are TRBV9 and TRBJ1-1; D is perhaps TRBD1 (6 bases). The CDR3 runs to 16 residues. V lost 4 bases to trimming and J lost 3 bases, with 19 bases between them. Looked up from germline, CDR1 is SGDLS and CDR2 is YYNGEE. The CDR3 coding sequence is TGTGCCAGCAGCCCAAGGGCCGGGACACCAGACACTGAAGCTTTCTTT. This codes for CASSPRAGTPDTEAFF.

The chain is built from TRBV9 and TRBJ2-2; TRBD2 matches at 7 bases. Trimming at V came to 0 bases and at J to 5 bases, leaving 7 bases not matched to a gene. The germline CDR1 and CDR2 sequences are SGDLS and YYNGEE. The CDR3 sequence is 16 residues long. CDR3 region: CASSVGRGLRTGELFF. As DNA, the CDR3 is TGTGCCAGCAGCGTAGGGCGGGGGTTGAGGACCGGGGAGCTGTTTTTT.

The chain links TRBV5-6 to TRBJ2-1; D is unclear. The CDR3 spans 16 residues. V was pared by 0 bases and J by 4 bases, with 14 bases between. In germline, CDR1 is SGHDT, CDR2 YYEEEE. The CDR3, as DNA: TGTGCCAGCAGCTTGGGACTCCAACCCCCTTACAATGAGCAGTTCTTC. Translating it yields CASSLGLQPPYNEQFF.

The V gene is TRBV7-6, the J gene TRBJ2-6, with no clear D. This CDR3 spans 15 amino acids. V was clipped by 1 base and J by 2 bases, with 6 bases between them. The germline V gene has CDR1 SGHVS and CDR2 FNYEAQ. CDR3 bases: TGTGCCAGCAGCTTAGGCCAGGCTGGGGCCAACGTCCTGACTTTC. The encoded protein is CASSLGQAGANVLTF.

A few counts support this clone. The J gene is TRBJ1-2, the V gene TRBV6-4, with D unresolved. V lost 4 bases and J lost 3, with 15 bases in between. The CDR3 totals 15 residues. CDR1 is MRHNA and CDR2 is SNTAGT in the germline V gene. CDR3 sequence reads: CASSVSLGQYYGYTF. The DNA for the CDR3 is TGTGCCAGCAGTGTTTCTCTGGGCCAGTACTATGGCTACACCTTC.

The genes are TRBV5-1 and TRBJ2-1, with 14 nucleotides matching TRBD2. This CDR3 is built from 19 residues. Trimming removed 0 bases from V and 8 bases from J; junction bases left unmatched: 13. The germline V gene has CDR1 SGHRS and CDR2 YFSETQ. This chain's CDR3 is CASSLVKGLAGVTSYEQFF. CDR3 in DNA: TGCGCCAGCAGCTTGGTGAAGGGACTAGCGGGAGTTACCAGCTATGAGCAGTTCTTC. The full variable domain, with the rest looked up from reference TRBV5-1 and TRBJ2-1, is KAGVTQTPRYLIKTRGQQVTLSCSPISGHRSVSWYQQTPGQGLQFLFEYFSETQRNKGNFPGRFSGRQFSNSRSEMNVSTLELGDSALYLCASSLVKGLAGVTSYEQFFGPGTRLTVL.

The chain joins TRBV27 to TRBJ1-2; D is ambiguous. Deletions cut 0 bases from V and 1 base from J, with 6 bases between. CDR1 and CDR2 from the germline V gene are MNHEY and SMNVEV (reference sequence). The length of the CDR3 is 14 residues. CDR3 sequence: CASSLSSINYGYTF. DNA for the CDR3: TGTGCCAGCAGTTTATCGAGTATTAACTATGGCTACACCTTC.

This chain uses TRBV2 with TRBJ1-1, with D maybe TRBD1 (6 bases). Deletions cut 7 bases from V and 0 bases from J, with 18 bases between. This CDR3 spans 16 amino acids. CDR1 and CDR2 from the germline V gene are SNHLY and FYNNEI. The CDR3 DNA follows: TGTGCCAGCAAAGGGGATGGGGGGCGCGTGAACACTGAAGCTTTCTTT. It translates to CASKGDGGRVNTEAFF.